This is a list of T cell receptor beta chains from one sample in a study of regulatory T cells in long-lasting Graves disease. TCRdb passed the multiplex PCR reads through MiXCR, listing each CDR3 protein once. The sample includes 250,000 to 300,000 distinct CDR3 sequences, more than 15% of them seen just once. These sequences were also reported in another study, on T cells in Graves' hyperthyroidism and ophthalmopathy.

The starting material was peripheral blood mononuclear cells (PBMCs), obtained at new diagnosis, from a patient treated with antithyroid drugs. These receptors all stem from a woman aged 30 to 39 with Graves disease. Both conserved end residues are part of each CDR3. D genes are given only for firm matches. Only part of the rows carry a size: once, few, many, or a class if the clone is expanded.

J gene: TRBJ1-6; clone size: NA; V gene: TRBV20-1; D gene: TRBD1; CDR3 protein: CSARTGGRNSPLHF; CDR3 DNA: TGCAGTGCGAGAACAGGGGGCCGTAATTCACCCCTCCACTTT
J gene: TRBJ1-1; clone size: many; V gene: TRBV18; D gene: NA; CDR3 protein: CASSPGLSRNTEAFF; CDR3 DNA: TGTGCCAGCTCACCAGGCCTGTCCCGAAACACTGAAGCTTTCTTT
J gene: TRBJ1-2; clone size: few; V gene: TRBV5-4; D gene: NA; CDR3 protein: CASSLGIQRGYTF; CDR3 DNA: TGTGCCAGCAGCTTGGGTATCCAGCGGGGCTACACCTTC
J gene: TRBJ2-4; clone size: many; V gene: TRBV2; D gene: TRBD2; CDR3 protein: CASSEKGLEGIQYF; CDR3 DNA: TGTGCCAGCAGTGAAAAGGGACTAGAAGGCATTCAGTACTTC
J gene: TRBJ1-2; clone size: many; V gene: TRBV14; D gene: NA; CDR3 protein: CASSQDFYRDGYTF; CDR3 DNA: TGTGCCAGCAGCCAAGATTTTTACAGGGATGGCTACACCTTC
J gene: TRBJ2-5; clone size: NA; V gene: TRBV25-1; D gene: NA; CDR3 protein: CASSVVGDEQYF; CDR3 DNA: TGTGCCAGCAGTGTAGTAGGGGATGAGCAGTACTTC
J gene: TRBJ2-3; clone size: NA; V gene: TRBV7-9; D gene: NA; CDR3 protein: CASSLQALTDTQYF; CDR3 DNA: TGTGCCAGCAGCTTGCAGGCCCTCACAGATACGCAGTATTTT
J gene: TRBJ2-4; clone size: NA; V gene: TRBV20-1; D gene: NA; CDR3 protein: CSASRAGWENIQYF; CDR3 DNA: TGCAGTGCTAGCAGGGCGGGGTGGGAAAACATTCAGTACTTC
J gene: TRBJ2-7; clone size: NA; V gene: TRBV6-1; D gene: TRBD2; CDR3 protein: CASSRPGSGGYEQYF; CDR3 DNA: TGTGCCAGCAGTCGGCCGGGTAGCGGGGGGTACGAGCAGTACTTC
J gene: TRBJ1-1; clone size: many; V gene: TRBV6-1; D gene: NA; CDR3 protein: CASSKTENTEAFF; CDR3 DNA: TGTGCCAGCTCAAAGACAGAGAACACTGAAGCTTTCTTT
J gene: TRBJ1-6; clone size: many; V gene: TRBV24-1; D gene: NA; CDR3 protein: CATSVPNSPLHF; CDR3 DNA: TGTGCCACCAGTGTGCCTAATTCACCCCTCCACTTT
J gene: TRBJ1-1; clone size: many; V gene: TRBV6-2/TRBV6-3; D gene: NA; CDR3 protein: CASTKGRGRNTEAFF; CDR3 DNA: TGTGCCAGCACCAAGGGGAGGGGAAGGAACACTGAAGCTTTCTTT
J gene: TRBJ2-2; clone size: many; V gene: TRBV3-1; D gene: NA; CDR3 protein: CASEGNTGELFF; CDR3 DNA: TGTGCCAGCGAAGGTAACACCGGGGAGCTGTTTTTT
J gene: TRBJ1-2; clone size: many; V gene: TRBV7-2; D gene: NA; CDR3 protein: CASSLLGLANYGYTF; CDR3 DNA: TGTGCCAGCAGCTTATTGGGGTTAGCTAACTATGGCTACACCTTC
J gene: TRBJ2-7; clone size: many; V gene: TRBV6-1; D gene: TRBD2; CDR3 protein: CASSKPGLGFYEQYF; CDR3 DNA: TGTGCCAGCAGCAAGCCGGGACTAGGGTTTTACGAGCAGTACTTC
J gene: TRBJ1-1; clone size: many; V gene: TRBV20-1; D gene: NA; CDR3 protein: CSASGTMNTEAFF; CDR3 DNA: TGCAGTGCCTCGGGCACCATGAACACTGAAGCTTTCTTT
J gene: TRBJ1-4; clone size: few; V gene: TRBV19; D gene: NA; CDR3 protein: CASSAGQIGPIEKLFF; CDR3 DNA: TGTGCCAGTAGTGCAGGACAGATTGGCCCTATTGAAAAACTGTTTTTT
J gene: TRBJ2-1; clone size: many; V gene: TRBV24-1; D gene: NA; CDR3 protein: CATSDPGMGGDNEQFF; CDR3 DNA: TGTGCCACCAGTGACCCAGGGATGGGTGGGGACAATGAGCAGTTCTTC
J gene: TRBJ1-6; clone size: many; V gene: TRBV5-1; D gene: TRBD1; CDR3 protein: CASSLGMTGDYNSPLHF; CDR3 DNA: TGCGCCAGCAGCTTGGGAATGACAGGGGACTATAATTCACCCCTCCACTTT
J gene: TRBJ2-1; clone size: many; V gene: TRBV6-2/TRBV6-3; D gene: NA; CDR3 protein: CASSAGAEINEQFF; CDR3 DNA: TGTGCCAGCAGTGCGGGGGCCGAGATCAATGAGCAGTTCTTC
J gene: TRBJ2-7; clone size: many; V gene: TRBV20-1; D gene: TRBD1; CDR3 protein: CSATGTGGNEQYF; CDR3 DNA: TGCAGTGCTACCGGGACAGGGGGCAACGAGCAGTACTTC
J gene: TRBJ2-4; clone size: few; V gene: TRBV4-1; D gene: NA; CDR3 protein: CASSQEHYGAKNIQYF; CDR3 DNA: TGCGCCAGCAGCCAAGAACATTACGGGGCCAAAAACATTCAGTACTTC
J gene: TRBJ1-2; clone size: many; V gene: TRBV11-3; D gene: NA; CDR3 protein: CASSLVNRGRGYTF; CDR3 DNA: TGTGCCAGCAGCTTAGTCAATAGGGGCAGAGGCTACACCTTC
J gene: TRBJ1-1; clone size: NA; V gene: TRBV12-3/TRBV12-4; D gene: TRBD1; CDR3 protein: CASRGQGFGAFF; CDR3 DNA: TGTGCCAGCAGGGGACAGGGGTTCGGAGCTTTCTTT
J gene: TRBJ1-1; clone size: many; V gene: TRBV5-1; D gene: NA; CDR3 protein: CASSPAGRDTEAFF; CDR3 DNA: TGCGCCAGCAGCCCCGCAGGGCGAGACACTGAAGCTTTCTTT
J gene: TRBJ2-3; clone size: many; V gene: TRBV7-2; D gene: TRBD2; CDR3 protein: CASSTLAGGMGRDTQYF; CDR3 DNA: TGTGCCAGCAGCACTCTAGCGGGGGGGATGGGTAGAGATACGCAGTATTTT
J gene: TRBJ1-1; clone size: many; V gene: TRBV27; D gene: NA; CDR3 protein: CASSEGRGTEAFF; CDR3 DNA: TGTGCCAGCAGCGAGGGGAGGGGAACTGAAGCTTTCTTT
J gene: TRBJ2-7; clone size: many; V gene: TRBV4-1; D gene: TRBD1; CDR3 protein: CASSQDPGQSSYEQYF; CDR3 DNA: TGCGCCAGCAGCCAAGATCCGGGACAGAGTTCCTACGAGCAGTACTTC
J gene: TRBJ2-2; clone size: many; V gene: TRBV3-1; D gene: TRBD1; CDR3 protein: CASSLQGYTGELFF; CDR3 DNA: TGTGCCAGCAGCTTACAGGGGTACACCGGGGAGCTGTTTTTT
J gene: TRBJ2-1; clone size: many; V gene: TRBV7-8; D gene: NA; CDR3 protein: CASSSVVSYNEQFF; CDR3 DNA: TGTGCCAGCAGCTCGGTTGTCTCCTACAATGAGCAGTTCTTC
J gene: TRBJ1-2; clone size: many; V gene: TRBV7-8; D gene: NA; CDR3 protein: CASSLSVREGSGYTF; CDR3 DNA: TGTGCCAGCAGCTTATCGGTCCGCGAGGGGTCTGGCTACACCTTC
J gene: TRBJ2-5; clone size: many; V gene: TRBV20-1; D gene: TRBD2; CDR3 protein: CSATRTSGGYLQETQYF; CDR3 DNA: TGCAGTGCCACCAGGACTAGCGGGGGCTACCTCCAAGAGACCCAGTACTTC
J gene: TRBJ1-2; clone size: many; V gene: TRBV12-5; D gene: NA; CDR3 protein: CASGLTLAQGYTF; CDR3 DNA: TGTGCTAGTGGTCTCACTCTGGCTCAAGGCTACACCTTC
J gene: TRBJ2-1; clone size: many; V gene: TRBV3-1; D gene: NA; CDR3 protein: CASSQDGYSYNEQFF; CDR3 DNA: TGTGCCAGCAGCCAAGACGGGTACTCCTACAATGAGCAGTTCTTC
J gene: TRBJ2-7; clone size: few; V gene: TRBV4-1; D gene: TRBD2; CDR3 protein: CASSQERTSGGFYEQYF; CDR3 DNA: TGCGCCAGCAGCCAAGAGAGAACTAGCGGGGGGTTTTACGAGCAGTACTTC
J gene: TRBJ1-1; clone size: many; V gene: TRBV13; D gene: NA; CDR3 protein: CASSDRVMNTEAFF; CDR3 DNA: TGCGCCAGCAGCGACCGGGTTATGAACACTGAAGCTTTCTTT
J gene: TRBJ2-7; clone size: few; V gene: TRBV27; D gene: TRBD2; CDR3 protein: CASSSAGTRQYF; CDR3 DNA: TGTGCCAGCAGTTCTGCCGGGACTAGGCAGTACTTC
J gene: TRBJ2-1; clone size: many; V gene: TRBV18; D gene: NA; CDR3 protein: CASSPRDRRGPYNEQFF; CDR3 DNA: TGTGCCAGCTCACCACGCGACAGACGAGGCCCCTACAATGAGCAGTTCTTC
J gene: TRBJ1-1; clone size: many; V gene: TRBV20-1; D gene: NA; CDR3 protein: CSARLSGGYTEAFF; CDR3 DNA: TGCAGTGCTAGGCTTTCCGGGGGATACACTGAAGCTTTCTTT
J gene: TRBJ1-1; clone size: many; V gene: TRBV5-1; D gene: TRBD1; CDR3 protein: CASSPGQGEYTEAFF; CDR3 DNA: TGCGCCAGCAGCCCGGGACAGGGGGAGTACACTGAAGCTTTCTTT
J gene: TRBJ1-1; clone size: many; V gene: TRBV10-1; D gene: NA; CDR3 protein: CASRDSLRTEAFF; CDR3 DNA: TGCGCCAGCAGGGACAGTCTGCGAACTGAAGCTTTCTTT
J gene: TRBJ2-5; clone size: once; V gene: TRBV7-2; D gene: NA; CDR3 protein: CASSLAGGGSETQYF; CDR3 DNA: TGTGCCAGCAGCTTAGCGGGGGGCGGTTCGGAGACCCAGTACTTC
J gene: TRBJ2-1; clone size: many; V gene: TRBV11-1; D gene: NA; CDR3 protein: CASSLRLAGTFEQFF; CDR3 DNA: TGTGCCAGCAGCCTCCGACTAGCAGGGACATTTGAGCAGTTCTTC
J gene: TRBJ1-3; clone size: few; V gene: TRBV4-1; D gene: NA; CDR3 protein: CASSQAGNTGNTIYF; CDR3 DNA: TGCGCCAGCAGCCAAGCAGGGAATACTGGAAACACCATATATTTT
J gene: TRBJ2-1; clone size: many; V gene: TRBV20-1; D gene: NA; CDR3 protein: CSAYGNEQFF; CDR3 DNA: TGCAGTGCTTACGGTAATGAGCAGTTCTTC
J gene: TRBJ1-5; clone size: once; V gene: TRBV2; D gene: NA; CDR3 protein: CASSRVGQGQEPQHF; CDR3 DNA: TGTGCCAGCTCTCGCGTCGGGCAGGGTCAAGAGCCCCAGCATTTT
J gene: TRBJ2-5; clone size: NA; V gene: TRBV5-1; D gene: TRBD2; CDR3 protein: CASSLGTSKETQYF; CDR3 DNA: TGCGCCAGCAGCTTGGGGACTAGTAAGGAGACCCAGTACTTC
J gene: TRBJ1-3; clone size: many; V gene: TRBV12-3/TRBV12-4; D gene: NA; CDR3 protein: CASSPLGNTIYF; CDR3 DNA: TGTGCCAGCAGTCCTCTCGGAAACACCATATATTTT
J gene: TRBJ1-5; clone size: many; V gene: TRBV6-1; D gene: NA; CDR3 protein: CASSEYPLRGDQPQHF; CDR3 DNA: TGTGCCAGCAGTGAATATCCCCTCCGCGGGGATCAGCCCCAGCATTTT
J gene: TRBJ2-5; clone size: many; V gene: TRBV7-6; D gene: TRBD2; CDR3 protein: CASSLGSSGRYQETQYF; CDR3 DNA: TGTGCCAGCAGCTTAGGGTCTAGCGGGAGGTACCAAGAGACCCAGTACTTC